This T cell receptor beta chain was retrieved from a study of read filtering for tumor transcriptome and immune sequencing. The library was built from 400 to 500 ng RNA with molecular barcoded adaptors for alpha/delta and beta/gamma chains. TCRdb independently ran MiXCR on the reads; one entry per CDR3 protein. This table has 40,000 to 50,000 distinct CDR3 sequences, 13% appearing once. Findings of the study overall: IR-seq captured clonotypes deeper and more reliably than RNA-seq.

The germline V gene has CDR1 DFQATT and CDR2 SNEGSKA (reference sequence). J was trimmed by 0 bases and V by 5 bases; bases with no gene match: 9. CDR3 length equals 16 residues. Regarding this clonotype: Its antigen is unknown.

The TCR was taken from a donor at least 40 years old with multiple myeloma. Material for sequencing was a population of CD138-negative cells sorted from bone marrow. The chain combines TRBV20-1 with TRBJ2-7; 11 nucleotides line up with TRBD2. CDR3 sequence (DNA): TGCAGTGCTTTTCCGACTAGCGGGAAGAGCTCCTACGAGCAGTACTTC. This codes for CSAFPTSGKSSYEQYF.